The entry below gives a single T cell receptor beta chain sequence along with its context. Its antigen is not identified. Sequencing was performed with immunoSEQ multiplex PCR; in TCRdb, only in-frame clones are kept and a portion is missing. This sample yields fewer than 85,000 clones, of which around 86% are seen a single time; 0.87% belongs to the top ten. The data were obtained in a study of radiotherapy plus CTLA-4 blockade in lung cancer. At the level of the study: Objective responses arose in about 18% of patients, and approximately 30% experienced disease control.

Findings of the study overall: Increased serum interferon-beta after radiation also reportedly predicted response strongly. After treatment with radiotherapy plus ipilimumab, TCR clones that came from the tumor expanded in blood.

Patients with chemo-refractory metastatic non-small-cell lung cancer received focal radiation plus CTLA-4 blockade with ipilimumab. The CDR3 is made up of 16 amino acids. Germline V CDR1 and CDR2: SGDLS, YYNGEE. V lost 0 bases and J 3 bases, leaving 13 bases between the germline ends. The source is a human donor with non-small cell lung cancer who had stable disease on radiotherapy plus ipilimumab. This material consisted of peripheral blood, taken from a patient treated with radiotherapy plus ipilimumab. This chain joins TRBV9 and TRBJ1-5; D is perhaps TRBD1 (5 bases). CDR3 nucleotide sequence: TGTGCCAGCAGCGTAGGCCCGGGAGGGGTCAATCAGCCCCAGCATTTT. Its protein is CASSVGPGGVNQPQHF.